These 14 T cell receptor beta chains share one sample of origin, sequenced in a study of PD-1 blockade in classical Hodgkin lymphoma (dated by TCRdb to the early 2020s). Sample time point, as interpreted from the label and publication: cycle 1 day 1 (C1D1), immediately before nivolumab initiation. Relapse after autologous stem cell transplantation had occurred in all trial patients, and cohorts A, B and C were distinguished by prior brentuximab vedotin exposure. Receptors were amplified or captured by the immunoSEQ multiplex PCR assay. TCRdb retrieved this table from immuneACCESS and kept in-frame rearrangements only. Not all clones are present; in checked studies, unresolved V genes account for under half, and no reason is known for the remainder. The table for this sample lists 13,000 or so clones; around 77% of them were counted only once. 25% of the sample is in the top ten clones. The sample consisted of peripheral blood mononuclear cells (PBMCs), taken at baseline. Every receptor here comes from a human donor with classical Hodgkin lymphoma.

This chain links TRBV10-3 with TRBJ2-5, with 8 bases aligning to TRBD2. Trimming took 2 bases from V and 4 from J; bases not matched to a gene: 9. The length of the CDR3 is 16 residues. Germline V lookup: CDR1 ENHRY, CDR2 SYGVKD. DNA of the CDR3: TGTGCCATCAGTGAGAGTGGAGGGCTAGCGGGAGAGACCCAGTACTTC. As protein: CAISESGGLAGETQYF.

The chain employs TRBV7-2 and TRBJ2-1; tentatively, D is TRBD1 (6 bases). The V and J ends lost 1 base and 13 bases respectively, with 8 bases between them. CDR1 is SGHTA, CDR2 FQGNSA, per germline. The length of the CDR3 is 11 residues. CDR3 nucleotide sequence: TGTGCCAGCAGCTTAGTTGGGGGCCAGTTCTTC. Amino acid sequence: CASSLVGGQFF.

The V and J genes are TRBV6-6 and TRBJ1-5, with D perhaps TRBD1 (6 bases). The CDR3 sequence is 15 residues long. V lost 2 bases, J lost 4 bases, and 12 bases lay in between. CDR1 and CDR2 from the germline V gene are MNHNY and SVGAGI (reference sequence). CDR3: CASSYEGGINQPQHF. CDR3 DNA: TGTGCCAGCAGTTACGAAGGGGGTATTAATCAGCCCCAGCATTTT.

With regard to this clone: One end of the junction fails to match germline, which may point to a read error. This chain connects TRBV7-7 to TRBJ2-5, with 11 bases that match TRBD2. Germline CDR1 and CDR2: SSHAT and FNYEAQ (reference sequence). CDR3 size: 15 residues. CDR3: CASSLLAGALETQYF. The CDR3, as DNA: TGTGCTAGCAGCTTACTAGCGGGAGCGCTAGAGACCCAGTACTTC.

V gene TRBV7-2 combines with J gene TRBJ2-5; tentative D call: TRBD1 (6 bases). This CDR3 spans 15 amino acids. Germline values: CDR1 SGHTA, CDR2 FQGNSA. V lost 5 bases and J lost 1, with 14 bases in between. The CDR3, as DNA: TGTGCCAGCAGCAATCCGCCAGGGGTCCAAGAGACCCAGTACTTC. Translation: CASSNPPGVQETQYF.

The gene calls are TRBV19 and TRBJ2-4; TRBD2 matches at 9 bases. The V gene end was trimmed by 3 bases and the J gene end by 0 bases; junction bases not matched to a gene: 9. The germline V gene encodes CDR1 LNHDA and CDR2 SQIVND (reference sequence). The CDR3 spans 18 residues. The CDR3 loop is CASSIPSGGTIAKNIQYF. Here the CDR3 DNA reads TGTGCCAGTAGTATTCCCAGCGGGGGGACGATAGCCAAAAACATTCAGTACTTC. Looking up the rest from reference TRBV19 and TRBJ2-4 gives the full variable domain: DGGITQSPKYLFRKEGQNVTLSCEQNLNHDAMYWYRQDPGQGLRLIYYSQIVNDFQKGDIAEGYSVSREKKESFPLTVTSAQKNPTAFYLCASSIPSGGTIAKNIQYFGAGTRLSVL.

This clone was counted a single time. This chain connects TRBV7-9 to TRBJ2-3; TRBD2 matches at 12 bases. This CDR3 has 18 amino acids. Trimming took 5 bases from V and 4 from J; bases not matched to a gene: 13. CDR1 is SEHNR and CDR2 is FQNEAQ in the germline V gene (reference sequence). In DNA form, the CDR3 reads TGTGCCAGCAGCAGAGGTGCTAGCGGGGGGGCACTTCCAGATACGCAGTATTTT. Protein product: CASSRGASGGALPDTQYF.

V usage is TRBV19 and J usage is TRBJ2-2; D gene uncertain. Germline CDR1 LNHDA, CDR2 SQIVND (reference sequence). The germline V and J ends were trimmed by 6 bases and 1 base, with 12 bases remaining between them. The CDR3 has 15 amino acids. The CDR3: CASRPQKRNTGELFF. CDR3 sequence (DNA): TGTGCCAGTAGGCCGCAAAAGAGGAACACCGGGGAGCTGTTTTTT.

The V and J genes are TRBV7-9 and TRBJ2-7; D gene unclear. Germline CDR1 SEHNR, CDR2 FQNEAQ (reference sequence). The CDR3 is 13 residues long. Trimming cost V 1 base and J 3 bases, with 7 bases left between them. CDR3 sequence (DNA): TGTGCCAGCAGCTTAGGTCAGAACTACGAGCAGTACGTC. Protein sequence: CASSLGQNYEQYV.

The genes are TRBV15 and TRBJ1-1; 8 bases line up with TRBD1. CDR1 is LNHNV, CDR2 YYDKDF, per germline (reference sequence). The CDR3 totals 15 residues. V trimming: 2 bases; J trimming: 2 bases; junction bases outside the gene matches: 4. CDR3 region: CATSRKTGANTEAFF. CDR3 in DNA: TGTGCCACCAGCAGAAAGACAGGGGCCAACACTGAAGCTTTCTTT.

The chain has TRBV15 and TRBJ1-4; 7 nucleotides agree with TRBD1. The CDR3 covers 17 residues. V gave up 0 bases and J gave up 4 bases; unmatched junction bases: 8. Germline CDR1 and CDR2: LNHNV and YYDKDF (reference sequence). CDR3: CATSRDGMGQSNEKLFF. The CDR3 DNA reads as TGTGCCACCAGCAGAGATGGCATGGGACAGAGTAATGAAAAACTGTTTTTT.

This chain joins TRBV9 and TRBJ1-1; D gene uncertain. This CDR3 is 13 amino acids long. Germline V gene data show CDR1 as SGDLS and CDR2 as YYNGEE. Trimming pared 4 bases from V and 4 bases from J, leaving 11 bases between. CDR3 sequence: CASSHRLGTEAFF. Written as DNA, the CDR3 is TGTGCCAGCAGCCATCGACTGGGCACTGAAGCTTTCTTT.

The V and J genes are TRBV6-6 and TRBJ2-7; D not certain. Trimming removed 6 bases at V and 1 base at J, with 4 bases between. From germline, CDR1 is MNHNY and CDR2 SVGAGI (reference sequence). The CDR3 contains 11 residues. Here the CDR3 reads CASRGSYEQYF. The CDR3 DNA reads as TGTGCCAGCAGGGGTTCCTACGAGCAGTACTTC.

This clone was observed a handful of times. V and J are TRBV7-2 and TRBJ1-4; perhaps TRBD1 as D (5 bases). CDR1 SGHTA and CDR2 FQGNSA come from the germline V gene. Trimming stripped 1 base from V and 8 bases from J, with 14 bases between. The CDR3 loop spans 15 amino acids. CDR3 coding DNA: TGTGCCAGCAGCTTAGTGTCGACAGTACGGGAAAAACTGTTTTTT. It yields the protein CASSLVSTVREKLFF.